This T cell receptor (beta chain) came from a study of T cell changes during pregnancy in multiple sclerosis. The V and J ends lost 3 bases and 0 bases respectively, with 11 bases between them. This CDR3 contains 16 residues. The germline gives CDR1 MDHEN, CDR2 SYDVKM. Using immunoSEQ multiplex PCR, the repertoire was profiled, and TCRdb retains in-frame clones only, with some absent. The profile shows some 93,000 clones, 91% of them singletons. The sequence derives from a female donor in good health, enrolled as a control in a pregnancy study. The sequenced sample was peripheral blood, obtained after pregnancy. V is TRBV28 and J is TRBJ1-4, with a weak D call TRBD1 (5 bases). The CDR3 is CASSFRATTTNEKLFF. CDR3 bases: TGTGCCAGCAGTTTCAGGGCCACTACAACTAATGAAAAACTGTTTTTT.